Below, 24 T cell receptor beta chains from the same sample are listed, as sequenced in a study of monozygotic twins with inflammatory bowel disease. Reanalyzing the 5' RACE reads, TCRdb keeps one entry per CDR3 protein, without DNA. Recorded for this sample: 420,000 or so distinct CDR3 sequences. Sequencing was performed on blood. Receptors originate from a human donor with ulcerative colitis or Crohn's disease, or a healthy co-twin of an affected twin (not recorded which).

The CDR3 spells CAISESGTSPYEQYF. V usage is TRBV10-3 and J usage is TRBJ2-7; TCRdb gives TRBD1 as the D gene, but with no DNA this cannot be confirmed. The CDR3 extends over 15 amino acids. The germline V gene encodes CDR1 ENHRY and CDR2 SYGVKD.

V is TRBV7-9 and J is TRBJ1-3. In germline, CDR1 is SEHNR, CDR2 FQNEAQ (reference sequence). The CDR3 runs to 15 residues. CDR3 residues: CASSLVARPANTIYF.

The chain joins TRBV5-4 to TRBJ2-5; the D gene TCRdb calls, TRBD1, cannot be checked with no DNA. The CDR3 runs 16 residues. The germline CDR1 and CDR2 sequences are SGHNT and YYREEE (reference sequence). The CDR3 loop reads CASSPRLGGGQETQYF.

The chain couples TRBV9 to TRBJ2-1. The CDR3 extends over 13 amino acids. Germline V CDR1 and CDR2: SGDLS, YYNGEE. CDR3 amino acids: CASSVGDEYEQFF.

V gene TRBV5-1 combines with J gene TRBJ2-7. The CDR3 is 12 residues long. Germline values: CDR1 SGHRS, CDR2 YFSETQ. Here the CDR3 reads CASSLGGVEQYF.

The rearrangement uses TRBV20-1 and TRBJ1-2; TCRdb proposes TRBD1, but this gene call is untestable without DNA. In germline, CDR1 is DFQATT, CDR2 SNEGSKA (reference sequence). This CDR3 is 17 amino acids long. CDR3 sequence: CSARDRDISHFNYGYTF.

The chain carries TRBV28 and TRBJ1-5; checking the TCRdb D call of TRBD1 is not possible without DNA. Germline V gene data show CDR1 as MDHEN and CDR2 as SYDVKM. CDR3 length: 14 residues. The CDR3 spells CASSFPGSDQPQHF. The variable domain in full, with the rest retrieved from reference TRBV28 and TRBJ1-5, is DVKVTQSSRYLVKRTGEKVFLECVQDMDHENMFWYRQDPGLGLRLIYFSYDVKMKEKGDIPEGYSVSREKKERFSLILESASTNQTSMYLCASSFPGSDQPQHFGDGTRLSIL.

The chain carries TRBV10-3 and TRBJ1-3; the TRBD1 assignment by TCRdb is unverifiable without DNA. CDR1 is ENHRY, CDR2 SYGVKD, per germline. The length of the CDR3 is 16 residues. The CDR3 is CAGRPGQGLSGNTIYF.

The chain recombines TRBV15 with TRBJ1-2; absent DNA, TCRdb's TRBD1 call cannot be checked. Germline V gene lookup returns CDR1 LNHNV and CDR2 YYDKDF (reference sequence). The CDR3 spans 14 residues. The CDR3 loop is CATSRVGQAEGYTF.

J is TRBJ2-1 and V is TRBV15. Germline loops: CDR1 LNHNV, CDR2 YYDKDF (reference sequence). There are 12 residues in the CDR3. CDR3 protein: CATSRAYNEQFF.

This chain links TRBV7-6 with TRBJ2-1; TCRdb's D gene call, TRBD2, goes unchecked for lack of DNA. Germline lookup yields CDR1 SGHVS and CDR2 FNYEAQ. The CDR3 has 15 amino acids. The CDR3 loop reads CASSLSRDYHNEQFF. Using reference TRBV7-6 and TRBJ2-1 for the parts outside the CDR3, the full variable domain is GAGVSQSPRYKVTKRGQDVALRCDPISGHVSLYWYRQALGQGPEFLTYFNYEAQQDKSGLPNDRFSAERPEGSISTLTIQRTEQRDSAMYRCASSLSRDYHNEQFFGPGTRLTVL.

This chain links TRBV6-1 with TRBJ1-4; TCRdb reports TRBD1, a call that lacks DNA to check it against. CDR1 and CDR2 (germline): MNHNS, SASEGT. The CDR3 totals 15 residues. The CDR3 is CASRGGETAPGKLFF.

The rearrangement joins TRBV12-3 or TRBV12-4 to TRBJ2-1. CDR3 length: 14 residues. CDR3 loop: CASSLGLAYNEQFF.

The chain is built from TRBV5-1 and TRBJ1-4; checking the TCRdb D call of TRBD1 is not possible without DNA. CDR1 and CDR2 (germline): SGHRS, YFSETQ. This CDR3 has 14 residues. The CDR3 sequence: CASSLIGGNEKLFF.

The chain has TRBV12-2 and TRBJ2-2; the TRBD2 assignment by TCRdb is unverifiable without DNA. TRBV12-2 represents a pseudogene. The CDR3 has 16 residues. This chain's CDR3 is CASRSAGGPSTGELFF.

The chain uses TRBV29-1 and TRBJ2-1; TCRdb outputs TRBD2, but without DNA this stays unchecked. Germline V gives CDR1 SQVTM, CDR2 ANQGSEA. CDR3 length: 14 residues. CDR3 amino acids: CSFVRSGAYNEQFF.

The rearrangement uses TRBV5-4 and TRBJ2-3. CDR1 and CDR2 (germline): SGHNT, YYREEE (reference sequence). The CDR3 is 13 residues long. This CDR3 reads CASRGPITDTQYF.

This rearrangement joins TRBV20-1 to TRBJ2-3; TCRdb's D gene call, TRBD1, goes unchecked for lack of DNA. Germline CDR1 is DFQATT and CDR2 is SNEGSKA (reference sequence). The length of the CDR3 is 11 residues. The CDR3 loop reads CSARGGDTQYF.

The chain uses TRBV28 and TRBJ2-2; there is no DNA to check the TCRdb D call of TRBD1. CDR1 MDHEN and CDR2 SYDVKM come from the germline V gene. There are 15 residues in the CDR3. CDR3 protein: CASSPGTGITGELFF.

The rearrangement joins TRBV7-2 to TRBJ1-3; absent DNA, TCRdb's TRBD1 call cannot be checked. CDR1 SGHTA and CDR2 FQGNSA come from the germline V gene. CDR3 length equals 16 residues. CDR3 in amino acids: CASSLSGRGSGNTIYF.

The chain uses TRBV29-1 and TRBJ2-3; the TCRdb D gene call, TRBD1, has no DNA to confirm it. Germline V CDR1 and CDR2: SQVTM, ANQGSEA. This CDR3 spans 15 amino acids. The CDR3 sequence is CSLRGGARSTDTQYF.

The rearrangement joins TRBV6-2 or TRBV6-3 to TRBJ2-6. The CDR3 spans 15 residues. Germline lookup yields CDR1 MNHEY and CDR2 SVGEGT. This CDR3 is CASIGVFAGANVLTF.

The chain carries TRBV11-2 and TRBJ1-2. The germline CDR1 and CDR2 sequences are SGHAT and FQNNGV. The CDR3 spans 19 residues. The CDR3 protein is CASSLGGRGSGEGSYGYTF.

The chain is built from TRBV2 and TRBJ1-5; without DNA, the TCRdb call of TRBD1 cannot be checked. Germline V gene sequence: CDR1 SNHLY, CDR2 FYNNEI. The CDR3 consists of 17 residues. The CDR3 loop is CASSEAGGVYSNQPQHF.